Listed below are T cell receptor beta chains from one sample, sequenced in a study of blood T cell repertoires in COVID-19. Generated by immunoSEQ multiplex PCR, the TCRdb table keeps only in-frame clones and is missing some. This sample has some 250,000 clones; around 87% occur once, and the top ten carry under 9%. The specimen sequenced was peripheral blood. These receptors all come from a woman in her sixties or seventies with active or convalescent COVID-19. The CDR3 runs from the conserved cysteine through the conserved F or W. The order of the fields is J gene, D gene, clone size, V gene, CDR3 protein, CDR3 DNA. D genes are given only for firm matches. Clone size appears in some rows only: once, few, many, or a class for an expanded clone.

TRBJ1-1 NA NA TRBV6-5 CASSQQGTEAFF TGTGCCAGCAGCCAACAGGGAACTGAAGCTTTCTTT
TRBJ1-1 TRBD1 NA TRBV7-2 CASSPFGGQGAEAFF TGTGCCAGCAGCCCTTTTGGGGGACAGGGAGCTGAAGCTTTCTTT
TRBJ1-1 NA NA TRBV3-1/TRBV3-2 CASSQDPARGSEAFF TGTGCCAGCAGCCAAGATCCGGCCCGAGGATCTGAAGCTTTCTTT
TRBJ1-3 NA few TRBV7-2 CASSLRGSGNTIYF TGTGCCAGCAGCTTAAGGGGGTCGGGAAACACCATATATTTT
TRBJ1-1 TRBD1 NA TRBV2 CASLLGGAKEEAFF TGTGCCAGCTTACTAGGGGGCGCGAAAGAAGAAGCTTTCTTT
TRBJ1-4 TRBD1 NA TRBV6-5 CAGRHRGEKLFF TGTGCCGGCCGACACAGGGGTGAAAAACTGTTTTTT
TRBJ2-7 NA NA TRBV6-5 CASGTSSYEQYF TGTGCCAGCGGGACATCCTCCTACGAGCAGTACTTC
TRBJ2-2 TRBD1 NA TRBV19 CASSIRTGRGAGELFF TGTGCCAGTAGTATCCGGACAGGCCGGGGTGCCGGGGAGCTGTTTTTT
TRBJ1-4 NA few TRBV10-3 CAISVGGGKGEKLFF TGTGCCATCAGTGTCGGCGGGGGCAAAGGAGAAAAACTGTTTTTT
TRBJ1-6 TRBD1 NA TRBV18 CASSGRQGRQGSPLHF TGTGCCAGCTCAGGGCGACAGGGGCGTCAAGGATCACCCCTCCACTTT
TRBJ2-1 TRBD2 NA TRBV6-2/TRBV6-3 CASSYRRGVNEQFF TGTGCCAGCAGTTACCGGCGGGGGGTCAATGAGCAGTTCTTC
TRBJ1-3 NA NA TRBV4-1 CASSQEGAGNTIYF TGCGCCAGCAGCCAAGAGGGGGCAGGAAACACCATATATTTT
TRBJ2-3 TRBD2 NA TRBV9 CASSVSGTPPDTQYF TGTGCCAGCAGCGTTAGCGGGACTCCCCCAGATACGCAGTATTTT
TRBJ1-3 NA few TRBV5-6 CASSFTGLTLSGNTIYF TGTGCCAGCAGCTTTACGGGTCTTACCCTCTCTGGAAACACCATATATTTT
TRBJ1-6 NA NA TRBV2 CASSEVSGTGSSYNSPLHF TGTGCCAGCAGTGAAGTATCGGGAACAGGGAGCTCCTATAATTCACCCCTCCACTTT
TRBJ2-2 NA NA TRBV6-4 CASSDLATGELFF TGTGCCAGCAGTGACTTGGCCACCGGGGAGCTGTTTTTT
TRBJ2-4 TRBD2 NA TRBV28 CASSRLAGVKNIQYF TGTGCCAGCTCCAGGCTAGCGGGGGTCAAAAACATTCAGTACTTC
TRBJ2-7 NA NA TRBV6-5 CASRAVERQYF TGTGCCAGCAGGGCTGTCGAGCGGCAGTACTTC
TRBJ2-2 NA NA TRBV2 CASSDRFQGTGELFF TGTGCCAGCAGCGACAGGTTCCAGGGCACCGGGGAGCTGTTTTTT
TRBJ1-1 TRBD1 NA TRBV27 CASSSYRGTEAFF TGTGCCAGCAGTTCCTACAGGGGGACTGAAGCTTTCTTT
TRBJ1-2 NA NA TRBV10-3 CAISESTGISYGYTF TGTGCCATCAGTGAGTCGACGGGAATCTCTTATGGCTACACCTTC
TRBJ1-2 NA once TRBV3-1/TRBV3-2 CASSLHPSRAAGSYGYTF TGTGCCAGCAGCCTCCACCCGAGTAGGGCGGCGGGGTCCTATGGCTACACCTTC
TRBJ1-1 TRBD1 NA TRBV11-2 CASSHGQGEAFF TGTGCCAGCAGCCACGGACAGGGGGAAGCTTTCTTT
TRBJ2-2 TRBD1 NA TRBV29-1 CSVTGDGTGELFF TGCAGCGTCACAGGGGATGGGACCGGGGAGCTGTTTTTT
TRBJ2-3 NA once TRBV6-2/TRBV6-3 CASSYSIHITDTQYF TGTGCCAGCAGTTACTCGATTCACATCACAGATACGCAGTATTTT
TRBJ1-1 NA NA TRBV10-3 CAISDLGQVNTEAFF TGTGCCATCAGTGATCTGGGCCAGGTTAACACTGAAGCTTTCTTT
TRBJ2-7 TRBD1 NA TRBV5-4 CASSFPSGRDRPYEQYF TGTGCCAGCAGCTTCCCCAGCGGCAGGGACAGACCCTACGAGCAGTACTTC
TRBJ2-1 TRBD1 NA TRBV6-5 CASSRDRGSYNEQFF TGTGCCAGCAGTCGGGACAGGGGTTCCTACAATGAGCAGTTCTTC